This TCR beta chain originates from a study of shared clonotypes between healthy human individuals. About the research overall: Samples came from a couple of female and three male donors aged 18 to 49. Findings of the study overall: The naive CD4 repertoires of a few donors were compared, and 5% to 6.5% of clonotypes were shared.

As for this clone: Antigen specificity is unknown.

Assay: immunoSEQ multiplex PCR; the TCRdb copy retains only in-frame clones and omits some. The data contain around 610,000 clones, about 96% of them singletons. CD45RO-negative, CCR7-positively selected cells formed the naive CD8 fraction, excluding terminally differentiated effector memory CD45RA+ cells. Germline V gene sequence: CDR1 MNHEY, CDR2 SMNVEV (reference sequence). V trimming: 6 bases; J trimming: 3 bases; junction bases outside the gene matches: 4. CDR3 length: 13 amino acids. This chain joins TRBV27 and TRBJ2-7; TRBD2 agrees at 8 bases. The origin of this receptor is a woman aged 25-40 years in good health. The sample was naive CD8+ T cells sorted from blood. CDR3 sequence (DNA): TGTGCCAGCAGGAATAGCGGGAACTACGAGCAGTACTTC. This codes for CASRNSGNYEQYF.